Detailed here is one TCR beta chain. This sample was taken from a study of blood T cell repertoires in COVID-19. Overall study: Material from acute and convalescent COVID-19 was sourced from the United States, Italy and Spain.

The cohort comprised adults aged roughly 18 to 95 years residing in approximately 22 US areas. Participants had their cohort set by participant-reported clinical history. Method: immunoSEQ multiplex PCR; TCRdb's copy keeps in-frame clones and lacks some. This table has about 250,000 clones, under 90% appearing once. V was shortened by 2 bases and J by 7 bases, with 11 bases between the two germline ends. The CDR3 is 13 residues long. CDR1 and CDR2 (germline): LNHDA, SQIVND (reference sequence). The chain couples TRBV19 to TRBJ1-1; D uncertain. The sequenced sample was PBMCs or T cells enriched from blood (not recorded which). The TCR originated in a man aged 40-49 years who had recovered from COVID-19. CDR3 coding DNA: TGTGCCAGTAGTATATCTTCGGGGAGTGAAGCTTTCTTT. It encodes CASSISSGSEAFF.